These 8 T cell receptor beta chains originate from one sample sequenced in a study of prognosis after radiotherapy for stage I lung cancer. From genomic DNA, TCR beta CDR3 was amplified by two-round multiplex PCR. Amplification in first-round PCR relied on primers specific to each TRBV and TRBJ gene. In TCRdb, the multiplex PCR reads were re-called with MiXCR into one record per CDR3 protein. The sample carries some 23,000 distinct CDR3 sequences, around 39% recorded once. This material consisted of PBMCs, taken before or after stereotactic body radiation therapy (not recorded which). The receptors shown here come from a donor over 45 with non-small cell lung cancer.

A remark on this clonotype: A read error is the likely source, as a far larger clone sits one nucleotide away. The CDR3 sequence: CASSYPLAGGPWENEESQYF. CDR3 DNA: TGTGCCAGCAGTTACCCGCTAGCGGGAGGGCCTTGGGAAAATGAGGAGAGCCAGTACTTC. The rearrangement joins TRBV6-6 to TRBJ2-5; 12 bases are shared with TRBD2. The CDR3 length is 20 residues. Germline V gene sequence: CDR1 MNHNY, CDR2 SVGAGI (reference sequence).

This clonotype was picked up many times. J is TRBJ1-1 and V is TRBV15; 11 nucleotides align to TRBD1. The germline V gene has CDR1 LNHNV and CDR2 YYDKDF (reference sequence). The CDR3 extends over 16 amino acids. V was clipped by 8 bases and J by 5 bases; unmatched bases: 13. Here the CDR3 DNA reads TGTGCCACCGGGCCTCCGGACAGGGGGCCGGAGACTGAAGCTTTCTTT. As protein: CATGPPDRGPETEAFF.

This clonotype was seen at least ten times. The chain links TRBV12-3 or TRBV12-4 to TRBJ1-4; possibly TRBD1 for D (6 bases). This CDR3 spans 13 amino acids. V was shortened by 8 bases and J by 4 bases, with 11 bases between the two germline ends. CDR3 sequence: CASRYRVNEKLFF. CDR3 coding DNA: TGTGCCAGCCGTTACAGGGTTAATGAAAAACTGTTTTTT.

This clonotype was found many times. The gene calls are TRBV9 and TRBJ2-1; D might be TRBD1 (5 bases). V lost 4 bases and J 8 bases, leaving 19 bases between the germline ends. The CDR3 has 15 amino acids. Germline V gene sequence: CDR1 SGDLS, CDR2 YYNGEE. CDR3 in amino acids: CASSPQAAVRYEQFF. The DNA for the CDR3 is TGTGCCAGCAGCCCACAGGCTGCCGTGCGCTATGAGCAGTTCTTC.

This clonotype was seen repeatedly, ten times or more. V is TRBV2 and J is TRBJ2-5, with unresolved D. Trimming left V 4 bases short and J 5 bases short, with 2 bases between. The germline CDR1 and CDR2 sequences are SNHLY and FYNNEI. CDR3 length: 10 amino acids. The CDR3 is CASSGETQYF. The CDR3 bases are TGTGCCAGCAGTGGGGAGACCCAGTACTTC.

Ten or more counts support this clonotype. This chain joins TRBV6-2 or TRBV6-3 and TRBJ2-5; D possibly corresponds to TRBD1 (5 bases). Germline V CDR1 and CDR2: MNHEY, SVGEGT. Trimming took off 2 bases at V and 5 bases at J, with 12 bases between the two ends. The CDR3 runs to 14 residues. For the CDR3, the DNA is TGTGCCAGCAGTTACAATGGACATGTGGAGACCCAGTACTTC. Protein sequence: CASSYNGHVETQYF.

J is TRBJ2-7 and V is TRBV5-5; D is ambiguous. The V gene's germline CDR1 is SGHKS and CDR2 YYEKEE (reference sequence). The V end lost 6 bases, the J end lost 2 bases, and 21 bases lay between the germline ends. This CDR3 has 16 amino acids. The CDR3, as DNA: TGTGCCAGCATCCTGGCCGTAAGGTTTGAGGCCTACGAGCAGTACTTC. This codes for CASILAVRFEAYEQYF.

Remarks on this clonotype: The junction departs from germline at one end; a sequencing error may be responsible. The chain is built from TRBV25-1 and TRBJ2-7; D is perhaps TRBD1 (5 bases). The CDR3 is made up of 15 amino acids. Germline CDR1 MGHDK, CDR2 SYGVNS. DNA for the CDR3: TGTGCCAGCAGACCCGTTTGGGGCGGATCCTACGAGCAATACTTC. Protein sequence: CASRPVWGGSYEQYF.